This T cell receptor beta chain was recovered during a study of cytomegalovirus exposure and HLA in healthy donors. There are 15 residues in the CDR3. The germline gives CDR1 LNHNV, CDR2 YYDKDF (reference sequence). Trimming cost V 0 bases and J 5 bases, with 11 bases left between them. Points on this clone: What it recognizes is unknown.

The PCR had 60 Vbeta and 13 Jbeta primers. The protocol was immunoSEQ multiplex PCR, while the TCRdb copy is restricted to in-frame clones and leaves out a portion. The table has 150,000 or so clones, 60% to 85% seen once. The study's findings and limits: V- and J-gene trimming in TCR beta was tied to a missense DCLRE1C variant by an analysis performed later. According to an earlier analysis, most TCR beta V segments yielded productive rearrangements about 87% or about 30% of the time.

The clonotype was recovered from a man aged 40-50 years in good health and CMV-seropositive. The chain employs TRBV15 and TRBJ1-5; D is undetermined. Sample: PBMCs. DNA for the CDR3: TGTGCCACCAGCAGAGATGGGAGCCGGGATCAGCCCCAGCATTTT. Its protein is CATSRDGSRDQPQHF.